A selection of T cell receptor beta chains follows, all from one sample in a study of T cell repertoires in cytomegalovirus infection. TCRdb analysed the reads with MiXCR anew, one entry per CDR3 protein. The sample holds about 400,000 distinct CDR3 sequences, 15% to 20% seen once. Sequenced input: PBMCs. The receptor source for this set is a human donor in good health (CMV status not recorded). Some clones in this sample may be carry-over from other donors' samples. Both conserved end residues are part of each CDR3. Fields, in order: D gene, J gene, clone size, V gene, CDR3 protein, CDR3 DNA. The D gene is left open where the match is weak. Size tells how often a clone was seen (once, few, many) or the class of an expanded clone, and some rows leave it out.

D: .
J: TRBJ2-7
size: .
V: TRBV29-1
CDR3: CSVAGGGGYEQYF
DNA: TGCAGCGTTGCCGGAGGGGGCGGCTACGAGCAGTACTTC

D: .
J: TRBJ2-6
size: .
V: TRBV7-9
CDR3: CASSFGGAANVLTF
DNA: TGTGCCAGCAGCTTCGGAGGGGCTGCCAACGTCCTGACTTTC

D: .
J: TRBJ1-5
size: many
V: TRBV7-2
CDR3: CASSLGLFNQPQHF
DNA: TGTGCCAGCAGCCTGGGACTGTTCAATCAGCCCCAGCATTTT

D: TRBD1
J: TRBJ2-1
size: .
V: TRBV2
CDR3: CATQGVHEQFF
DNA: TGTGCCACCCAGGGGGTTCATGAGCAGTTCTTC

D: .
J: TRBJ1-6
size: .
V: TRBV6-5
CDR3: CASSYRRGAGYNSPLHF
DNA: TGTGCCAGCAGTTACCGGCGGGGGGCGGGTTATAATTCACCCCTCCACTTT

D: .
J: TRBJ2-3
size: .
V: TRBV24-1
CDR3: CATSDITDTQYF
DNA: TGTGCCACCAGTGATATCACAGATACGCAGTATTTT

D: TRBD2
J: TRBJ2-5
size: many
V: TRBV6-6
CDR3: CASSYSGASGGGRETQYF
DNA: TGTGCCAGCAGTTACTCGGGGGCTAGCGGGGGTGGGCGGGAGACCCAGTACTTC

D: .
J: TRBJ1-2
size: .
V: TRBV2
CDR3: CASRALGHQSANYGYTF
DNA: TGTGCCAGCAGGGCCCTCGGACACCAATCGGCAAACTATGGCTACACCTTC

D: .
J: TRBJ2-1
size: .
V: TRBV20-1
CDR3: CSARDSRINEQFF
DNA: TGCAGTGCTAGAGATTCGAGGATCAATGAGCAGTTCTTC

D: .
J: TRBJ1-1
size: .
V: TRBV12-3/TRBV12-4
CDR3: CASSQSEYTEAFF
DNA: TGTGCCAGCAGCCAAAGTGAATACACTGAAGCTTTCTTT

D: .
J: TRBJ1-5
size: .
V: TRBV29-1
CDR3: CSVGGVGNQPQHF
DNA: TGCAGCGTTGGAGGGGTTGGCAATCAGCCCCAGCATTTT

D: TRBD2
J: TRBJ2-7
size: few
V: TRBV5-4
CDR3: CASSGSGGDSEQYF
DNA: TGTGCCAGCAGCGGTAGCGGGGGTGACTCCGAGCAGTACTTC

D: TRBD2
J: TRBJ2-2
size: .
V: TRBV19
CDR3: CASSPSSGTGELFF
DNA: TGTGCCAGTAGTCCATCTAGCGGCACCGGGGAGCTGTTTTTT

D: .
J: TRBJ1-5
size: .
V: TRBV12-3/TRBV12-4
CDR3: CASSRRNQPQHF
DNA: TGTGCCAGCAGCCGACGAAATCAGCCCCAGCATTTT

D: .
J: TRBJ2-3
size: many
V: TRBV7-2
CDR3: CASSLGQADTQYF
DNA: TGTGCCAGCAGCTTAGGGCAGGCGGATACGCAGTATTTT

D: .
J: TRBJ1-6
size: few
V: TRBV20-1
CDR3: CSARDMRGAGVSPLHF
DNA: TGCAGTGCTAGAGATATGAGGGGAGCTGGTGTGTCACCCCTCCACTTT

D: .
J: TRBJ2-7
size: many
V: TRBV7-6
CDR3: CASSPRPYEQYF
DNA: TGTGCCAGCAGCCCACGTCCCTACGAGCAGTACTTC

D: TRBD2
J: TRBJ2-5
size: many
V: TRBV7-2
CDR3: CASSSGLAGETQYF
DNA: TGTGCCAGCAGCTCGGGACTAGCGGGAGAGACCCAGTACTTC

D: .
J: TRBJ2-1
size: .
V: TRBV15
CDR3: CATSSRAAGSYNEQFF
DNA: TGTGCCACCAGCAGTCGGGCGGCGGGATCCTACAATGAGCAGTTCTTC

D: .
J: TRBJ2-1
size: few
V: TRBV7-9
CDR3: CASSPPGPAVTYNEQFF
DNA: TGTGCCAGCAGCCCGCCGGGCCCTGCCGTGACCTACAATGAGCAGTTCTTC

D: TRBD1
J: TRBJ1-5
size: .
V: TRBV10-3
CDR3: CASTEGQNPARPQHF
DNA: TGTGCCAGTACTGAGGGACAGAACCCCGCGCGGCCCCAGCATTTT

D: .
J: TRBJ1-1
size: few
V: TRBV3-1
CDR3: CASSQGGRAFF
DNA: TGTGCCAGCAGCCAAGGAGGAAGAGCTTTCTTT

D: TRBD2
J: TRBJ2-3
size: few
V: TRBV4-3
CDR3: CASSQGTSGSDSTDTQYF
DNA: TGCGCCAGCAGCCAAGGGACTAGCGGGAGCGATAGCACAGATACGCAGTATTTT

D: TRBD2
J: TRBJ2-4
size: .
V: TRBV7-6
CDR3: CASSQTPLLAGENIQYF
DNA: TGTGCCAGCAGCCAAACCCCACTACTAGCGGGAGAAAACATTCAGTACTTC

D: TRBD2
J: TRBJ2-1
size: .
V: TRBV29-1
CDR3: CSIVPSGTYNEQFF
DNA: TGCAGCATTGTTCCTAGCGGGACCTACAATGAGCAGTTCTTC

D: .
J: TRBJ1-6
size: many
V: TRBV19
CDR3: CASSIEQGYNSPLHF
DNA: TGTGCCAGTAGTATCGAACAGGGTTATAATTCACCCCTCCACTTT

D: TRBD1
J: TRBJ2-2
size: .
V: TRBV7-6
CDR3: CASSPGTGRGGWTGELFF
DNA: TGTGCCAGCAGCCCTGGGACAGGTCGAGGGGGATGGACCGGGGAGCTGTTTTTT

D: .
J: TRBJ2-7
size: .
V: TRBV20-1
CDR3: CSAREGGAEQYF
DNA: TGCAGTGCTAGAGAGGGGGGGGCCGAGCAGTACTTC

D: .
J: TRBJ2-1
size: few
V: TRBV11-2
CDR3: CASSLGPRYNEQFF
DNA: TGTGCCAGCAGCTTAGGCCCTAGGTACAATGAGCAGTTCTTC

D: .
J: TRBJ1-5
size: few
V: TRBV3-1
CDR3: CASSPMGGPQPQHF
DNA: TGTGCCAGCAGCCCCATGGGGGGACCCCAGCCCCAGCATTTT

D: .
J: TRBJ1-2
size: .
V: TRBV7-2
CDR3: CASRIRTDGGYTF
DNA: TGTGCCAGCAGGATCCGGACGGATGGAGGCTACACCTTC

D: .
J: TRBJ2-2
size: many
V: TRBV7-9
CDR3: CASSRNTGELFF
DNA: TGTGCCAGCAGCCGTAACACCGGGGAGCTGTTTTTT